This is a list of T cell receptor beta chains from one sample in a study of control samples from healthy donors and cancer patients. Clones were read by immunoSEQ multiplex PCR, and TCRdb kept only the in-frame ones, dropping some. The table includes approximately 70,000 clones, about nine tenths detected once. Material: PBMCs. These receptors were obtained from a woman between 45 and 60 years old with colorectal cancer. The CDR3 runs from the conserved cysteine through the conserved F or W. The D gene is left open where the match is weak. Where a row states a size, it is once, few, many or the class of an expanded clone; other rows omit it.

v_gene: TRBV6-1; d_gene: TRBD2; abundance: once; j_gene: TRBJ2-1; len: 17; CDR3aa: CASSEFSGGAPYNEQFF; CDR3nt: TGTGCCAGCAGTGAATTCTCGGGAGGCGCGCCCTACAATGAGCAGTTCTTC
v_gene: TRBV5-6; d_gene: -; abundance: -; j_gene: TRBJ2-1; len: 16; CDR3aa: CASSLAFGAEYNEQFF; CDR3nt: TGTGCCAGCAGCTTGGCCTTCGGTGCCGAATACAATGAGCAGTTCTTC
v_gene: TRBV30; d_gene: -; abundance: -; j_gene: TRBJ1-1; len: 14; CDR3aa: CAWSRGPGNTEAFF; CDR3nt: TGTGCCTGGAGTAGGGGTCCGGGAAACACTGAAGCTTTCTTT
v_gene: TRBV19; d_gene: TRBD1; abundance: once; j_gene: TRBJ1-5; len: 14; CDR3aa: CASSGTGGYQPQHF; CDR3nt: TGTGCCAGTTCCGGGACAGGGGGCTATCAGCCCCAGCATTTT
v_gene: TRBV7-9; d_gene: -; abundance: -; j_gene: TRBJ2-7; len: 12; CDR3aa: CASSLLRLEQYF; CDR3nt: TGTGCCAGCAGCTTACTACGACTCGAGCAGTACTTC
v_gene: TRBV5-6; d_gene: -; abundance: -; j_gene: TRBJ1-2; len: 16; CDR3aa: CASSLVVAAEIYGYTF; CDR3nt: TGTGCCAGCAGCTTGGTAGTAGCCGCTGAGATATATGGCTACACCTTC
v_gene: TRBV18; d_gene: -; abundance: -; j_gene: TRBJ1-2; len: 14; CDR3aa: CASSPRPGDYGYTF; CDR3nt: TGTGCCAGCTCACCTCGGCCAGGGGACTATGGCTACACCTTC
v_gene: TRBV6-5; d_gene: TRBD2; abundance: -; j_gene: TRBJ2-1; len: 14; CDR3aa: CASSPGLADNEQFF; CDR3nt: TGTGCCAGCAGCCCGGGACTAGCGGACAATGAGCAGTTCTTC
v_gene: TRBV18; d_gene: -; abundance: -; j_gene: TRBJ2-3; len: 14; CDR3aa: CASVSGGSGDTQYF; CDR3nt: TGTGCCAGCGTTTCAGGAGGGAGTGGAGATACGCAGTATTTT
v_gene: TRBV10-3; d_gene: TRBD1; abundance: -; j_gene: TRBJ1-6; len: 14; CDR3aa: CAISGDRGDSPLHF; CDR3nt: TGTGCCATCAGTGGGGACAGGGGGGATTCACCCCTCCACTTT
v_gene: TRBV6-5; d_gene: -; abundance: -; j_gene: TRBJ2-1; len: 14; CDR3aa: CASSYSTAAGEQFF; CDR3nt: TGTGCCAGCAGTTACAGTACGGCGGCGGGTGAGCAGTTCTTC
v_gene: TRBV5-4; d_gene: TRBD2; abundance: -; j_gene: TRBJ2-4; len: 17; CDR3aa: CASSWLAGGGTKNIQYF; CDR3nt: TGTGCCAGCAGCTGGTTAGCGGGGGGTGGGACCAAAAACATTCAGTACTTC
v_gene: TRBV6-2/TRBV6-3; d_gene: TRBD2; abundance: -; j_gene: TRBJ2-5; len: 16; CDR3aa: CASSYNLAVNQETQYF; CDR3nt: TGTGCCAGCAGTTACAACCTAGCGGTAAACCAAGAGACCCAGTACTTC
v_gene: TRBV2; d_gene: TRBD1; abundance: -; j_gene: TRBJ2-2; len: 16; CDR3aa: CASSAPGTGGTGELFF; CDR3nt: TGTGCCAGCAGCGCCCCAGGGACAGGGGGAACCGGGGAGCTGTTTTTT
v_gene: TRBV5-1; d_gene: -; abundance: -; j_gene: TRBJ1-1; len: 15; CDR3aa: CASSPTGGGNTEAFF; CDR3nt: TGCGCCAGCAGCCCGACAGGAGGGGGGAACACTGAAGCTTTCTTT
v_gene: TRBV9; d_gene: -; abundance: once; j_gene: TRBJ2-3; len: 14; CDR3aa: CASSVSGPTDTQYF; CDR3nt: TGTGCCAGCAGCGTATCCGGGCCCACAGATACGCAGTATTTT
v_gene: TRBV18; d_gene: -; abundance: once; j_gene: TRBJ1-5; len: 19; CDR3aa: CASSDLRIPRAYSNQPQHF; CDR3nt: TGTGCCAGCTCAGACCTTCGGATCCCGAGGGCCTATAGCAATCAGCCCCAGCATTTT
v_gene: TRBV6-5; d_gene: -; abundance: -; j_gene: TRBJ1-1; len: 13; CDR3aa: CASRYSGNTEAFF; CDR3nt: TGTGCCAGCAGGTATTCAGGGAACACTGAAGCTTTCTTT
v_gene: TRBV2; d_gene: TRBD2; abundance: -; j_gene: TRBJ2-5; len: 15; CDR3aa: CARGTGTSGEETQYF; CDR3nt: TGTGCCAGAGGCACCGGGACTAGCGGGGAAGAGACCCAGTACTTC
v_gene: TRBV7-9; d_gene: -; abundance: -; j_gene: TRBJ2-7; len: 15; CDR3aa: CASSEGQGGYYEQYF; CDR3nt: TGTGCCAGCAGTGAGGGGCAGGGGGGCTACTACGAGCAGTACTTC
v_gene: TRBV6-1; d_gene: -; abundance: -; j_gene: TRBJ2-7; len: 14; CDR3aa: CASSDVATTYEQYF; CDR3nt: TGTGCCAGCAGTGACGTCGCGACCACCTACGAGCAGTACTTC
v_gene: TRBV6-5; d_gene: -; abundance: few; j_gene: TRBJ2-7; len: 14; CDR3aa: CASSYSESGYEQYF; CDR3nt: TGTGCCAGCAGTTACTCTGAATCAGGGTACGAGCAGTACTTC
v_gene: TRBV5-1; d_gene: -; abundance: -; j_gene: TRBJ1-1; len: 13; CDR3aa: CASSRREGTEAFF; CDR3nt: TGCGCCAGCAGCCGTCGGGAAGGCACTGAAGCTTTCTTT
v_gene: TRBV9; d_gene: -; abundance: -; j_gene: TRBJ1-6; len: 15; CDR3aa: CASSVGTEPNSPLHF; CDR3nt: TGTGCCAGCAGCGTAGGGACAGAACCTAACTCACCCCTCCACTTT
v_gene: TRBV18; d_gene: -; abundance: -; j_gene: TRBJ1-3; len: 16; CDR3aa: CASSPPSPGPGDTIYF; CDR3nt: TGTGCCAGCTCACCACCGTCCCCAGGGCCGGGGGACACCATATATTTT
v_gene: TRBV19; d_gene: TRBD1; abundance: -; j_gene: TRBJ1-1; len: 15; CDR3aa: CASSIDLDRDTEAFF; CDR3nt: TGTGCCAGTAGTATAGATCTAGACAGGGACACTGAAGCTTTCTTT
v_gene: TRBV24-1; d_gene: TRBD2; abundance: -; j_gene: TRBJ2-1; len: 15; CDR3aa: CATNRGGSEGNEQFF; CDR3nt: TGTGCCACCAACCGTGGCGGGAGCGAAGGCAATGAGCAGTTCTTC
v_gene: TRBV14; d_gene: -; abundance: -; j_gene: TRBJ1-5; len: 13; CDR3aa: CASSQADGQPQHF; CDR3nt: TGTGCCAGCAGCCAAGCGGACGGCCAGCCCCAGCATTTT
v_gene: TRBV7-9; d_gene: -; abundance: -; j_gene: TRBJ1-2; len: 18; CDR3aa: CASSGRLSGDVRGNGYTF; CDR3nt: TGTGCCAGCAGCGGCAGACTATCCGGGGACGTCCGAGGAAATGGCTACACCTTC
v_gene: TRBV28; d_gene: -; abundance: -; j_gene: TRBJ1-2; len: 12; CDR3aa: CASSLSGVGYTF; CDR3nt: TGTGCCAGCAGTTTATCTGGGGTCGGCTACACCTTC
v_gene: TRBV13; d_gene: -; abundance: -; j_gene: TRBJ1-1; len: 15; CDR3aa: CASSRTGTVNTEAFF; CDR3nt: TGTGCCAGCAGCAGAACCGGGACTGTGAACACTGAAGCTTTCTTT
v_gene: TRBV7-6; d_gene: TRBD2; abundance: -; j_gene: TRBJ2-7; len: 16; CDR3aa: CASSLGMREGNYEQYF; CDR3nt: TGTGCCAGCAGCTTAGGGATGCGGGAGGGAAACTACGAGCAGTACTTC
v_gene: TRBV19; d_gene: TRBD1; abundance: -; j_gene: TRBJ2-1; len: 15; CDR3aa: CASNAGTGVGNEQFF; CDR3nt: TGTGCCAGTAACGCCGGGACAGGGGTTGGAAATGAGCAGTTCTTC
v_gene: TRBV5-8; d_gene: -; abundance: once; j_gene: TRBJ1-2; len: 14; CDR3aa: CASSSSQGTYGYTF; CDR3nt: TGTGCCAGCAGCTCTTCCCAGGGCACCTATGGCTACACCTTC
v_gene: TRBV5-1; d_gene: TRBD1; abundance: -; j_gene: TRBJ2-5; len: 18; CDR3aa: CASSLAPGTGVFGETQYF; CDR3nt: TGCGCCAGCAGCTTGGCGCCGGGGACAGGTGTCTTCGGAGAGACCCAGTACTTC
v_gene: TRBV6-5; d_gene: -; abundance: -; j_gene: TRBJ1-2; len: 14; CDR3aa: CASSRSGATYGYTF; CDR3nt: TGTGCCAGCAGTCGCTCAGGGGCCACCTATGGCTACACCTTC
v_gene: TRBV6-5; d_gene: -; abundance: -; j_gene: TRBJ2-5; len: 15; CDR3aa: CASSSRGQPRETQYF; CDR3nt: TGTGCCAGCAGTTCTCGGGGCCAGCCCAGGGAGACCCAGTACTTC
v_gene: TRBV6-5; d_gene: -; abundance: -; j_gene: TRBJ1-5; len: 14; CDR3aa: CASSPGTGGQPQHF; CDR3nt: TGTGCCAGCAGCCCCGGGACCGGAGGACAGCCCCAGCATTTT
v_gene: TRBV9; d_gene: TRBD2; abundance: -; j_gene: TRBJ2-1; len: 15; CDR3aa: CASNSRGLADNEQFF; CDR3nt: TGTGCCAGCAACTCCCGGGGACTAGCGGACAATGAGCAGTTCTTC
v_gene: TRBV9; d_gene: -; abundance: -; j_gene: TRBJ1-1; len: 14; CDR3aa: CASSVGGRGAEAFF; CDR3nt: TGTGCCAGCAGCGTAGGAGGGAGAGGCGCTGAAGCTTTCTTT
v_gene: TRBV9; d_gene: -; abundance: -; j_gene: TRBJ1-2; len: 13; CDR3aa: CASSVDPGEGYTF; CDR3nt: TGTGCCAGCAGCGTAGACCCGGGGGAGGGCTACACCTTC
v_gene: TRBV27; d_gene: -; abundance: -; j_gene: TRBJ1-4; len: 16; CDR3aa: CASSLSRGGLDEKLFF; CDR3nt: TGTGCCAGCAGTTTATCCCGCGGGGGCTTGGATGAAAAACTGTTTTTT
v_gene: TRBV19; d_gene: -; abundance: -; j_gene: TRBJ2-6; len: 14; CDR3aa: CASKTGSGANVLTF; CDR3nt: TGTGCCAGTAAGACCGGCTCTGGGGCCAACGTCCTGACTTTC
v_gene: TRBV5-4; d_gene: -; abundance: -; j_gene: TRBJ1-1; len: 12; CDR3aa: CASIDRNTEAFF; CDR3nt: TGTGCCAGCATTGACAGAAACACTGAAGCTTTCTTT
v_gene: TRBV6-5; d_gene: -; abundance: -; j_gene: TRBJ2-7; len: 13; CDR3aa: CASSSPGIYEQYF; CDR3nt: TGTGCCAGCAGTTCCCCGGGAATCTACGAGCAGTACTTC
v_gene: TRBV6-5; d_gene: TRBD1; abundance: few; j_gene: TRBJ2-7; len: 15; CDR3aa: CASTHVGTGAGEQYF; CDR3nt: TGTGCCAGCACCCACGTCGGGACAGGGGCTGGTGAGCAGTACTTC
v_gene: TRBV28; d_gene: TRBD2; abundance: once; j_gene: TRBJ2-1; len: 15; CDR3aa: CASSPTSGSHNEQFF; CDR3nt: TGTGCCAGCAGTCCAACTAGCGGGTCGCACAATGAGCAGTTCTTC
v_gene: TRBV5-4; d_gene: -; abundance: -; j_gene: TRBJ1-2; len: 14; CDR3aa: CASSLESGSNGYTF; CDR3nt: TGTGCCAGCAGCCTGGAATCGGGGTCTAATGGCTACACCTTC
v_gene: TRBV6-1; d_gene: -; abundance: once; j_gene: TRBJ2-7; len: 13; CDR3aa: CASSEADSYEQYF; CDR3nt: TGTGCCAGCAGTGAAGCGGACAGCTACGAGCAGTACTTC
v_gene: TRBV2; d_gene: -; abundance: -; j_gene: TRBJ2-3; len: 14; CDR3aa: CASSPGTDTGTQYF; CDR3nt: TGTGCCAGCAGCCCCGGGACGGACACGGGGACGCAGTATTTT
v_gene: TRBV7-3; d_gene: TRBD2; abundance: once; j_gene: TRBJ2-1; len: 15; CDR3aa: CASSRTSGGGNEQFF; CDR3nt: TGTGCCAGCAGCAGGACTAGCGGGGGCGGCAATGAGCAGTTCTTC
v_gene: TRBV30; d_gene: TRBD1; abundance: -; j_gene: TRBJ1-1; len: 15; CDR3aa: CAWSVPSTGRTEAFF; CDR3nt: TGTGCCTGGAGTGTACCTTCGACAGGGCGAACTGAAGCTTTCTTT
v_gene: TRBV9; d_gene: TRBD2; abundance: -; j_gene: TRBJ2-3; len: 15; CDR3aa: CASSARGGTTDTQYF; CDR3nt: TGTGCCAGCAGCGCCCGGGGGGGGACCACAGATACGCAGTATTTT
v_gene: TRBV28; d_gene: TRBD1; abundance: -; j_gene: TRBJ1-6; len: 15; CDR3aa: CASSLKGTGNSPLHF; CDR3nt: TGTGCCAGCAGTTTAAAGGGGACAGGCAATTCACCCCTCCACTTT